The 17 T cell receptor beta chains reported below all come from one sample, sequenced in a study of CD8+CD57+ T cells in acquired aplastic anemia. The template used for profiling TCR beta VDJ and CDR3 was genomic DNA. From the reads, TCRdb called clonotypes with MiXCR, one entry per CDR3 protein. The data contain 270,000 or so distinct CDR3 sequences, approximately 79% of them singletons. In patients chosen for sequencing, flow cytometry had shown CD8+CD57+ cell expansion. The material sequenced was sorted CD4+, CD8+, or CD8+CD57+ T cells (not recorded which) from PBMCs. The origin of the receptors is a human donor with aplastic anemia.

This clonotype was counted a single time. Likely a read error: the CDR3 ends without its conserved phenylalanine or tryptophan. It is unclear where the CDR3 begins or ends on the DNA, so no DNA is shown, and the CDR3 is as TCRdb lists it. The chain employs TRBV7-8 and TRBJ2-3; the D segment call TRBD1 is taken from the table without a DNA check. The CDR3 is 12 residues long, ends included. CDR1 and CDR2 from the germline V gene are SGHVS and FQNEAQ. The CDR3 reads CASSLGGGAEYV.

For this clonotype: This sequence may be a read error, since a much larger clone differs from it by one base. The gene calls are TRBV7-3 and TRBJ1-6; a weak D match, TRBD1 (6 bases). The CDR3 is 14 amino acids. Germline V CDR1 and CDR2: SGHTA, FQGTGA. In nucleotides, the CDR3 is TGTGCCAGCAGCTTAACGAAGCGGGGGCACTACAATGAGTTT. It specifies CASSLTKRGHYNEF. The whole variable domain, filled in from reference TRBV7-3 and TRBJ1-6, reads GAGVSQTPSNKVTEKGKYVELRCDPISGHTALYWYRQSLGQGPEFLIYFQGTGAADDSGLPNDRFFAVRPEGSVSTLKIQRTERGDSAVYLCASSLTKRGHYNEFGNGTRLTVT.

The chain joins TRBV19 to TRBJ2-7; TRBD1 aligns across 10 bases. With the DNA end fitting TRBJ2-1 better, the J assignment may be wrong. CDR1 and CDR2 (germline): LNHDA, SQIVND (reference sequence). This CDR3 has 15 residues. The CDR3 region is CASSRGRDRGYEQFF. CDR3 nucleotide sequence: TGTGCCAGTAGTAGGGGGCGGGACAGGGGCTACGAGCAGTTCTTC.

J is TRBJ1-2 and V is TRBV5-8; D uncertain. Between the trimmed V and J ends, which lost 7 bases and 3 bases, there was a span of 19 bases. The CDR3 consists of 15 residues. Germline lookup yields CDR1 SGHTS and CDR2 YDEGEE. DNA for the CDR3: TGTGCCAGCGGATTGGAGAGGAGCGCCGACTATGGCTACACCTTC. Protein product: CASGLERSADYGYTF.

This clonotype has a count of ten or more. The rearrangement joins TRBV7-9 to TRBJ2-5, with 8 bases fitting TRBD1. CDR3 length: 15 residues. Trimming at V came to 5 bases and at J to 1 base, leaving 6 bases not matched to a gene. The germline CDR1 and CDR2 sequences are SEHNR and FQNEAQ (reference sequence). This CDR3 is CASSARTGPQETQYF. CDR3 nucleotides: TGTGCCAGCAGCGCCCGGACAGGGCCCCAAGAGACCCAGTACTTC.

CDR3 nucleotide sequence: TGTGCCACCAGTAAGATCTACGAGCAGTACGTC. Protein: CATSKIYEQYV. The chain employs TRBV24-1 and TRBJ2-7, with D unresolved. Trimming stripped 6 bases from V and 3 bases from J, with 5 bases between. This CDR3 is built from 11 residues. Germline CDR1 reads KGHDR; CDR2 reads SFDVKD.

Worth noting for this clonotype: The junction departs from germline at one end; a sequencing error may be responsible. CDR3 loop: CASSFVRSGGEEDF. Written as DNA, the CDR3 is TGTGCCAGCAGCTTTGTAAGAAGCGGGGGGGAGGAGGACTTC. The chain links TRBV7-9 to TRBJ2-1, with 10 bases matching TRBD2. The CDR3 covers 14 residues. Looked up from germline, CDR1 is SEHNR and CDR2 is FQNEAQ (reference sequence).

This clonotype was seen many times. The CDR3 sequence: CASSLGPGQGNYGYTF. CDR3 coding DNA: TGTGCCAGCAGCTTGGGGCCAGGACAGGGAAACTATGGCTACACCTTC. V usage is TRBV5-6 and J usage is TRBJ1-2; 8 nucleotides agree with TRBD1. The CDR3 runs 16 residues. Trimming removed 0 bases from V and 2 bases from J; junction bases left unmatched: 6. CDR1 and CDR2 from the germline V gene are SGHDT and YYEEEE.

The gene calls are TRBV2 and TRBJ1-2, with a possible D match to TRBD1 (5 bases). Trimming stripped 3 bases from V and 14 bases from J, with 19 bases between. The V gene's germline CDR1 is SNHLY and CDR2 FYNNEI. The CDR3 has 13 amino acids. As DNA, the CDR3 is TGTGCCAGCAGTGACGAGGGACTGTCTGGGCAGACCTTC. Translated, it gives CASSDEGLSGQTF.

Worth noting for this clonotype: One end of the junction fails to match germline, which may point to a read error. V gene TRBV7-2 combines with J gene TRBJ2-5; TRBD1 aligns across 9 bases. Germline V CDR1 and CDR2: SGHTA, FQGNSA. The CDR3 is 14 residues long. The CDR3: CASSNGQGQQETQF. CDR3 nucleotide sequence: TGTGCCAGCAGCAATGGACAGGGGCAACAGGAGACGCAGTTC.

With regard to this clonotype: Because the CDR3 is missing its conserved closing phenylalanine or tryptophan, this is likely a read error. The DNA is left out, because the CDR3 cannot be placed on it with certainty; the CDR3 is given as TCRdb lists it. The V and J genes are TRBV7-9 and TRBJ2-3; the DNA was not used to check the table's D call, TRBD2. CDR1 SEHNR and CDR2 FQNEAQ come from the germline V gene (reference sequence). The CDR3 contains 13 residues when both ends are counted. The CDR3 is CASSLGGSGGQRR.

In this sample, this clonotype turned up once. The V gene is TRBV15, the J gene TRBJ2-1, with a weak D call TRBD2 (5 bases). V was clipped by 5 bases and J by 8 bases, with 22 bases between them. Per the germline V gene, CDR1 is LNHNV and CDR2 is YYDKDF (reference sequence). The CDR3 is made up of 16 amino acids. The CDR3 loop is CATSQGGGHDQDEQFF. CDR3 bases: TGTGCCACCAGCCAAGGCGGCGGGCACGATCAGGATGAGCAGTTCTTC.

This chain joins TRBV15 and TRBJ2-5; no reliable D call. The DNA matches TRBJ2-1 better at its end, which makes the J call doubtful. Looked up from germline, CDR1 is LNHNV and CDR2 is YYDKDF (reference sequence). This CDR3 region has 15 residues. This CDR3 reads CATSRDGQAYNEQFF. The CDR3 DNA follows: TGTGCCACCAGCAGAGATGGCCAGGCCTACAATGAGCAGTTCTTC.

Turning to this clonotype: In this CDR3 the conserved last residue, phenylalanine or tryptophan, is missing, so a read error is likely. This sequence joins TRBV2 and TRBJ2-7, with D unclear. V lost 10 bases and J lost 6, with 13 bases in between. The CDR3 loop spans 11 amino acids. Germline V gene sequence: CDR1 SNHLY, CDR2 FYNNEI. As DNA, the CDR3 is TGTGCCATACTTCACGCTAGCGAGCAGTACTAC. It is translated as CAILHASEQYY.

Concerning this clonotype: A junction end diverges from the germline sequence, so it may reflect a read error. V usage is TRBV7-2 and J usage is TRBJ1-1; 7 nucleotides line up with TRBD1. The CDR3 has 14 residues. The germline gives CDR1 SGHTA, CDR2 FQGNSA. CDR3 protein: CASSGAGGATEAFF. In DNA form, the CDR3 reads TGTGCCAGCAGCGGGGCAGGGGGGGCCACCGAAGCCTTCTTT.

A note on this clonotype: At one of its ends the junction is not consistent with the germline gene, which may arise from a read error. The CDR3 DNA reads TGTGCTAGCAGCTTAGTTCCTGGAGGGACTAGCGGAAACAATGAGCAGTTCTTC. This sequence encodes CASSLVPGGTSGNNEQFF. The chain recombines TRBV7-6 with TRBJ2-1; 11 bases map to TRBD2. The CDR3 is 18 residues long. Germline loops: CDR1 SGHVS, CDR2 FNYEAQ.

V and J are TRBV9 and TRBJ1-6; TRBD1 is a possible D gene (5 bases). The CDR3 extends over 14 amino acids. Germline CDR1 and CDR2: SGDLS and YYNGEE. V lost 4 bases and J 19 bases, leaving 24 bases between the germline ends. CDR3 amino acids: CASSSDRLLSTLHF. CDR3 nucleotide sequence: TGTGCCAGCAGCTCCGACAGATTACTTTCTACTTTACACTTT. The full variable domain, in which reference TRBV9 and TRBJ1-6 provide the parts outside the CDR3, is DSGVTQTPKHLITATGQRVTLRCSPRSGDLSVYWYQQSLDQGLQFLIQYYNGEERAKGNILERFSAQQFPDLHSELNLSSLELGDSALYFCASSSDRLLSTLHFGNGTRLTVT.